What follows describes a single TCR beta chain. Its antigen target is currently unknown. Per-base qualities were not stored, and no clone one base away is much larger. This sample stems from a study of graft-versus-host responses after intestinal transplantation listed by TCRdb under 2021. Regarding the study in general: Multivisceral, liver-intestinal, or isolated intestinal transplants were received by the recipients. All recipients received anti-thymocyte globulin induction followed by maintenance tacrolimus and steroids for around three years. After intestinal transplantation, graft-versus-host and host-versus-graft alloreactive T cell clones were followed in the graft, circulation and bone marrow using bulk TCR-beta CDR3 sequencing. To identify alloreactive clones, pre-transplant mixed lymphocyte reaction products were sequenced and then compared with unstimulated pre-transplant donor and recipient T cells. The cohort enrolled about two dozen intestinal transplant recipients including one retransplant, and a few patients lacking pretransplant specimens were excluded. A peak of at least 4% donor T cells among recipient peripheral blood mononuclear cells was the definition used for donor T cell macrochimerism. Samples from a few later patients were sequenced in-house on an Illumina MiSeq with MiXCR processing rather than by the commercial service. Broad study findings and their caveats: Early after transplant, peak levels of circulating GvH clones were associated with declines in HvG clones. GvH clones were detected in recipient bone marrow, and some of these GvH clones were observed earlier in ileal mucosa or blood, consistent with an intestinal mucosal origin. In the allografts of patients with donor T cell macrochimerism, GvH to HvG T cell clonal ratios were high. The relatively low number and heterogeneity of intestinal transplant patients limited the conclusions.

The receptor library was made with the immunoSEQ multiplex PCR assay. For most patients, genomic DNA was isolated with the Qiagen DNeasy Blood and Tissue Kit and sent frozen to Adaptive Biotechnologies for TCR sequencing. For most patients, genomic DNA was subjected to high-throughput TCR-beta CDR3 sequencing by Adaptive Biotechnologies. Regarding the original processing steps: Adaptive's ImmunoSEQ software supplied the TCR sequencing data for around 19 patients, while MiXCR and VDJtools were used to process a few other patients. To correct CD4 versus CD8 sorting errors, any sequence found in both subsets at a frequency ratio below 5:1 was removed. CDR3 nucleotide sequences shared between donor and recipient were removed because their origin could not be assigned. To be classed as alloreactive, a clone needed at least 2-fold expansion over unstimulated cells and a minimum CFSE-low frequency of 0.002% (template counts) or 0.001% (read counts). Clones were considered mappable if detected in sequenced pre-transplant spleen, lymph node, or MLR CFSE-low populations of the donor or recipient. The cumulative frequency of alloreactive clones was calculated as a percentage of all sequences, weighted by copy number. TCRdb obtained this table from immuneACCESS and retained in-frame rearrangements with V and J assigned. These tables miss some clones; where compared with another copy, unresolved V genes account for less than half of the shortfall, and the remainder is unexplained. That table is the source of V, J and clone size, and D and trimming were worked out from the DNA. The sample table records over 120,000 clones; around 90% of these occur just once. The ten largest clones represent roughly 0.2% of the sample.

The time point label of this sample denotes: cells obtained before transplantation from donor or recipient. CD3+CD4+ and CD3+CD8+ populations were FACS-sorted from unstimulated pre-transplant donor and recipient cells taken from spleen or lymph nodes. Trimming at the junction amounts to 7 bases on V and 5 bases on J, and the germline ends lie 12 bases apart. The germline V gene yields SGHTS for CDR1 and YDEGEE for CDR2. The CDR3 spans 12 residues, from the cysteine through the phenylalanine. This entry keeps only the CDR3 DNA: 36 bases, framed from base 1. The clonotype was recovered from a human donor who received an intestinal transplant. Sequences were derived from unstimulated CD4+ T cells sorted from spleen or lymph node cells, sampled before intestinal transplant. Recombination joined TRBV5-8 with TRBJ1-2; the D segment could be TRBD1, given 5 matching bases. Here is the DNA: TGTGCCAGCGACCGGGACGGTTATGGCTACACCTTC. This is translated as CASDRDGYGYTF.